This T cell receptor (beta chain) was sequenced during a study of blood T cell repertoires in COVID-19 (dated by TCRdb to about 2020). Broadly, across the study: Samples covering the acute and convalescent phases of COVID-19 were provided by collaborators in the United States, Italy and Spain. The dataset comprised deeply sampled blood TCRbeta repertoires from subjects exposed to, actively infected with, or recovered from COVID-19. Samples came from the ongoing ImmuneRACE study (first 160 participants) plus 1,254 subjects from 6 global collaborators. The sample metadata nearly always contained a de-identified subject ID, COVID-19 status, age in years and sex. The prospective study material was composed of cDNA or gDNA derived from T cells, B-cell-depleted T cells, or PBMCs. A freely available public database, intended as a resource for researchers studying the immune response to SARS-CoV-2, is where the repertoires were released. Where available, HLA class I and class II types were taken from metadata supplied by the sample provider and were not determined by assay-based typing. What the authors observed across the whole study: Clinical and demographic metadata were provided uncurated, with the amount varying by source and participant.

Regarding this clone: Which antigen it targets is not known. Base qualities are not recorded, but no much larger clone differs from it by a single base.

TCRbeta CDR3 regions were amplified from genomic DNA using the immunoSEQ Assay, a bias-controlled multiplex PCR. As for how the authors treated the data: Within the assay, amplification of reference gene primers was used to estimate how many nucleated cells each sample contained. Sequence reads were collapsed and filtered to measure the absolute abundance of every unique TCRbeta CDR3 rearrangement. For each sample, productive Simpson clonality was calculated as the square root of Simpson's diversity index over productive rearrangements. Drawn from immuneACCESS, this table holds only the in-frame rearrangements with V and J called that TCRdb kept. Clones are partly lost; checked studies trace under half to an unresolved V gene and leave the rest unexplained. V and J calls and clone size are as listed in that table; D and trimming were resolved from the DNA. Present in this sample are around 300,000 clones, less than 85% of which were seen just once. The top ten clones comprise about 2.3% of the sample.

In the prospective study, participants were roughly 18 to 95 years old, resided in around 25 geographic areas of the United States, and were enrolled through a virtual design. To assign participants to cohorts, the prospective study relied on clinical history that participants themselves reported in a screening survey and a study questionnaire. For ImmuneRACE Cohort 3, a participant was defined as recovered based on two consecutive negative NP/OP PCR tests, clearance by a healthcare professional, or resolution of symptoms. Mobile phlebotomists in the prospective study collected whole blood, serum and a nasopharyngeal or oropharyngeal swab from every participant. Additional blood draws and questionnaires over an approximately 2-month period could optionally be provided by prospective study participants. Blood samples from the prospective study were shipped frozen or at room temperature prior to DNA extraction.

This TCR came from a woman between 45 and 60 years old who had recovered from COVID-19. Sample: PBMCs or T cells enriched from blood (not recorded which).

The DNA is as follows: TGTGCCAGCAGCGTAGTATGGGGCTCCGGGGAGCTGTTTTTT. This yields the protein CASSVVWGSGELFF. The chain is assembled from TRBV9 and TRBJ2-2; the D gene is possibly TRBD1, with 5 bases matching. The germline V gene supplies CDR1 SGDLS and CDR2 YYNGEE. V and J are truncated by 0 bases and 6 bases respectively, leaving an intervening sequence of 9 bases. The CDR3 starts with the cysteine, ends with the phenylalanine, and has 14 residues. Only the CDR3 portion is preserved as DNA: 42 bases, with reading frame beginning at the first base. This CDR3, with the reference TRBV9 and TRBJ2-2 proteins standing in past its ends, gives the full variable domain DSGVTQTPKHLITATGQRVTLRCSPRSGDLSVYWYQQSLDQGLQFLIQYYNGEERAKGNILERFSAQQFPDLHSELNLSSLELGDSALYFCASSVVWGSGELFFGEGSRLTVL.